In this sample, the clone carrying this T cell receptor (beta chain) turned up many times. The antigen is not known. Libraries for TCR beta were made by quantitative 5'-RACE with molecular barcodes. A single record per CDR3 protein comes from TCRdb applying MiXCR to the 5' RACE reads. This table has hundreds of thousands of distinct CDR3 sequences, roughly an eighth appearing once. Germline CDR1 reads SGHAT; CDR2 reads FQNNGV. The CDR3 is 13 residues long. V was cut by 5 bases and J by 14 bases, with 21 bases left in between. This record comes from a study of CD8 T cells in ankylosing spondylitis. General study results and limits: Past studies reported some motif variants in reactive arthritis synovial fluid and blood. The disease-linked clones had a CD8+ phenotype and low blood frequencies. A TCR beta motif of eight or nine highly homologous variants seemed to mark ankylosing spondylitis blood.

The sample comprised blood, either unsorted or a sorted T cell fraction (not recorded which). This clonotype was sampled from a male donor with ankylosing spondylitis. The chain carries TRBV11-2 and TRBJ1-2, with D unresolved. Here the CDR3 DNA reads TGTGCCAGCAGCGCCCCCGACAACAGCCCTAGGACCTTC. Its protein is CASSAPDNSPRTF.